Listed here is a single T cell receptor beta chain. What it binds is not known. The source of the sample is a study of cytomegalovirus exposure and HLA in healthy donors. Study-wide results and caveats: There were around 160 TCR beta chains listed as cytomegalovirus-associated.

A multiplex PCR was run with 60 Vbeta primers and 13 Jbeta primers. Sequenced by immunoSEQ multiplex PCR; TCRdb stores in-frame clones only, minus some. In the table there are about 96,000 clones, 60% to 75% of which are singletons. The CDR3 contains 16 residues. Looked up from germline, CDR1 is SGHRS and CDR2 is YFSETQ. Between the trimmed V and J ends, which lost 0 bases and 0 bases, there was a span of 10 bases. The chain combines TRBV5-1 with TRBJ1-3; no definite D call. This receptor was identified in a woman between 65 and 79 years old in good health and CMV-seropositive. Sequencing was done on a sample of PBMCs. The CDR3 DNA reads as TGCGCCAGCAGCTTGGCCGAGGCAAACTCTGGAAACACCATATATTTT. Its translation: CASSLAEANSGNTIYF. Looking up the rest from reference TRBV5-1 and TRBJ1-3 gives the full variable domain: KAGVTQTPRYLIKTRGQQVTLSCSPISGHRSVSWYQQTPGQGLQFLFEYFSETQRNKGNFPGRFSGRQFSNSRSEMNVSTLELGDSALYLCASSLAEANSGNTIYFGEGSWLTVV.